One and the same sample provided the 9 T cell receptor beta chains below, sequenced in a study of vaccination effects on CD4 cells after COVID-19 (dated by TCRdb to the early 2020s). To identify antigen-specific CD4+ T cell clonotypes by their expansion, the ViraFEST assay first stimulated PBMC with viral peptide pools and then applied TCR sequencing. After more than 9 days of culture, CD4+ T cells were isolated with the EasySep CD4+ T cell isolation kit. Participants received two doses of either the BNT162b2 or the mRNA-1273 mRNA SARS-CoV-2 vaccine. No antigen is known for these receptors. Receptors were amplified or captured by the immunoSEQ multiplex PCR assay. This is the immuneACCESS table as TCRdb keeps it, with only in-frame sequences that have V and J called. A part of the clones is gone; compared with another copy, unresolved V genes explain less than half, and the rest is unexplained. For this sample there are 25,000 to 35,000 clones; approximately 70% appear just once. About 14% of the sample lies in the top ten.

Sample: CD4+ T cells from PBMCs cultured with HCoV-229E spike peptides, taken after COVID-19 vaccination. The sample's cell subset or site label, decoded: HCoV-229E spike overlapping peptide pool stimulation. The origin of the receptors is a human donor who received a COVID-19 vaccine.

The chain combines TRBV27 with TRBJ2-2; D may match TRBD1 or TRBD2 (5 bases each). This CDR3 is 18 amino acids long. Trimming removed 7 bases from V and 1 base from J, with 22 bases in between. Germline loops: CDR1 MNHEY, CDR2 SMNVEV (reference sequence). Here the CDR3 DNA reads TGTGCCAGCACCTTACGGGCGTCAGGGACCGAGAACACCGGGGAGCTGTTTTTT. Its protein is CASTLRASGTENTGELFF.

The rearrangement uses TRBV5-1 and TRBJ2-1; D may match TRBD1 or TRBD2 (5 bases each). Germline values: CDR1 SGHRS, CDR2 YFSETQ. The CDR3 is 13 amino acids. Trimming stripped 4 bases from V and 8 bases from J, with 13 bases between. The CDR3 sequence: CASSLGRGDEQFF. As DNA, the CDR3 is TGCGCCAGCAGCCTGGGACGAGGGGATGAGCAGTTCTTC.

The chain links TRBV6-5 to TRBJ1-1; no clear D. The CDR3 is 12 amino acids. Trimming left V 8 bases short and J 5 bases short, with 12 bases between. Germline loops: CDR1 MNHEY, CDR2 SVGAGI. CDR3 loop: CASARIKTEAFF. DNA of the CDR3: TGTGCCAGCGCGCGGATTAAGACTGAAGCTTTCTTT.

J is TRBJ1-5 and V is TRBV6-5, with 10 bases lining up with TRBD1. Germline loops: CDR1 MNHEY, CDR2 SVGAGI. This CDR3 has 15 amino acids. The V gene end was trimmed by 6 bases and the J gene end by 6 bases; junction bases not matched to a gene: 8. The CDR3 here is CASSLGQGVRQPQHF. The CDR3 nucleotides are TGTGCCAGCAGCCTTGGACAGGGGGTTCGTCAGCCCCAGCATTTT.

The genes are TRBV5-1 and TRBJ2-5; 8 nucleotides match TRBD2. CDR1 is SGHRS, CDR2 YFSETQ, per germline. The trim removed 4 bases at V and 2 bases at J, leaving 7 bases unmatched. The CDR3 runs to 15 residues. CDR3 sequence reads: CASSRGASGQETQYF. The CDR3 DNA reads TGCGCCAGCAGCCGGGGCGCTAGCGGGCAAGAGACCCAGTACTTC.

This chain joins TRBV3-1 (or the pseudogene TRBV3-2) and TRBJ2-1; 7 bases align to TRBD2. From germline, CDR1 is LGHDT and CDR2 YNNKEL (reference sequence). This CDR3 is built from 17 residues. V lost 0 bases, J lost 5 bases, and 10 bases stayed unmatched. The CDR3 sequence is CASSQDPTSFGDNEQFF. The CDR3 DNA follows: TGTGCCAGCAGCCAAGACCCGACTAGCTTCGGTGACAATGAGCAGTTCTTC.

To note about this clone: Different DNA sequences within this sample yield the same CDR3. The gene calls are TRBV6-4 and TRBJ2-3; 8 positions agree with TRBD2. Germline CDR1 MRHNA, CDR2 SNTAGT. The length of the CDR3 is 14 residues. J gave up 3 bases and V 2 bases, and 1 base lay outside the gene matches. The CDR3 coding sequence is TGTGCCAGCAGTGACCGGGGGGGGACAGATACGCAGTATTTT. This gives the protein CASSDRGGTDTQYF.

This rearrangement joins TRBV5-1 to TRBJ2-1; no definite D call. Germline CDR1 is SGHRS and CDR2 is YFSETQ. The V end was cut by 0 bases, the J end by 4 bases, with 14 bases between. The CDR3 extends over 16 amino acids. The CDR3 bases are TGCGCCAGCAGCTTGGTGGGCTCGGGCAGTTACAATGAGCAGTTCTTC. This sequence encodes CASSLVGSGSYNEQFF.

V and J are TRBV2 and TRBJ1-4; TRBD1 matches at 7 bases. The germline V gene has CDR1 SNHLY and CDR2 FYNNEI. The CDR3 is made up of 15 amino acids. V was pared by 5 bases and J by 4 bases, with 7 bases of the junction left unmatched. The CDR3: CASSPGGQSNEKLFF. For the CDR3, the DNA is TGTGCCAGCAGTCCAGGGGGACAGAGTAATGAAAAACTGTTTTTT.